Given below is one T cell receptor beta chain in context. This entry comes from a study of blood T cell repertoires in COVID-19. CDR3 length equals 14 residues. The V gene end was trimmed by 2 bases and the J gene end by 4 bases; junction bases not matched to a gene: 3. Germline V CDR1 and CDR2: MDHEN, SYDVKM. This table comes from immunoSEQ multiplex PCR, and its TCRdb copy is limited to in-frame clones, with some not included. This repertoire shows roughly 100,000 clones, about four fifths found once; its top ten account for roughly 9.4%. The sample comprised peripheral blood. This sequence was found in a woman aged 70-85 years with acute or convalescent COVID-19. The rearrangement links TRBV28 to TRBJ1-2, with 8 bases lining up with TRBD1. The CDR3 nucleotides are TGTGCCAGCAGTTTAGTGGGGACAGGCTATGGCTACACCTTC. Encoded protein: CASSLVGTGYGYTF.